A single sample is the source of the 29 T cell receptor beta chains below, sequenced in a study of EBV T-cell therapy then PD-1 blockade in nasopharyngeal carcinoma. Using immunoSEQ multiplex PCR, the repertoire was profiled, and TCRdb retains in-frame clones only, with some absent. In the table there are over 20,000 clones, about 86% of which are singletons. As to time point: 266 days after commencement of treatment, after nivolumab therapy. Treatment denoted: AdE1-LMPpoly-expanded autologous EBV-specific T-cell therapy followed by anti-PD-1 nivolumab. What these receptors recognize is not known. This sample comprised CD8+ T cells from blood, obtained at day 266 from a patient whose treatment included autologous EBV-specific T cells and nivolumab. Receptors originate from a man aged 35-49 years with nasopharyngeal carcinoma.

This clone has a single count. In DNA form, the CDR3 reads TGCGCCAGCAGCTTTGGGGGTAAGGGGATCGGCACCATATATTTT. Translation: CASSFGGKGIGTIYF. The rearrangement links TRBV5-1 to TRBJ1-3; a possible D gene is TRBD1 (5 bases). CDR3 length: 15 residues. Trimming took 2 bases from V and 9 from J, leaving 18 bases between them. CDR1 SGHRS and CDR2 YFSETQ come from the germline V gene.

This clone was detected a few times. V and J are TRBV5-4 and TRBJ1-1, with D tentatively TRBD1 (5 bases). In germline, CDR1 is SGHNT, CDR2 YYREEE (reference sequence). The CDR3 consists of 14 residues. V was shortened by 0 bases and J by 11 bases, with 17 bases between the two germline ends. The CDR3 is CASSLVEWGLGAFF. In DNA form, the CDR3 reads TGTGCCAGCAGCTTGGTGGAGTGGGGCCTCGGGGCTTTCTTT.

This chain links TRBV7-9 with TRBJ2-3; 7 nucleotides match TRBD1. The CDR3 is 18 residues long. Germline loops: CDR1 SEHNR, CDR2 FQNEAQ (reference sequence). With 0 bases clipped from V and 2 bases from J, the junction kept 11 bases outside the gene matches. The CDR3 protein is CASSLAFVEQGYTDTQYF. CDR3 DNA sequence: TGTGCCAGCAGCTTAGCGTTCGTGGAACAGGGGTACACAGATACGCAGTATTTT.

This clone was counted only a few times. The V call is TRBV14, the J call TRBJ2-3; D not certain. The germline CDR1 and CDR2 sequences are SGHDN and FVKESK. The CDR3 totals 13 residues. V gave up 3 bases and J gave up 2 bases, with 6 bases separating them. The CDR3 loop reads CASSHPITDTQYF. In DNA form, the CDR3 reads TGTGCCAGCAGCCACCCTATCACAGATACGCAGTATTTT.

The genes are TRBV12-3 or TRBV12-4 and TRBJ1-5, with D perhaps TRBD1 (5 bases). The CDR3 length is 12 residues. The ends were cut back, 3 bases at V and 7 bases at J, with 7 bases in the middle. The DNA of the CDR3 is TGTGCCAGCAGTTTTGGACACCAGCCCCAGCATTTT. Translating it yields CASSFGHQPQHF.

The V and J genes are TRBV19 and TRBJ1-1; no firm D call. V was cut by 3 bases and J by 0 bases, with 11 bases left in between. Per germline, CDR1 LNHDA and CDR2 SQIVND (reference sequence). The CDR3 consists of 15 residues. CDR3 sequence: CASSINIRMNTEAFF. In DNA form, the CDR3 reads TGTGCCAGTAGTATTAATATAAGAATGAACACTGAAGCTTTCTTT.

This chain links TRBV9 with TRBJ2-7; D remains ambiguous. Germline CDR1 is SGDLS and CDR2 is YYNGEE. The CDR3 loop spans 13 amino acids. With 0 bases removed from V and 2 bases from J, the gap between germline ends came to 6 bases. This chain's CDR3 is CASSVGPTYEQYF. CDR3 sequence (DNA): TGTGCCAGCAGCGTAGGACCCACCTACGAGCAGTACTTC.

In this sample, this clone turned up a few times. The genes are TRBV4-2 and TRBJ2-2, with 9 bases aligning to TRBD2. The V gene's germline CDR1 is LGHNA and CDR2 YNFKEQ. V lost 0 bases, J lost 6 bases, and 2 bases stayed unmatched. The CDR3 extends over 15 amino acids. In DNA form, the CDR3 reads TGTGCCAGCAGCCAAGATGCGGGGGGGCCCGGGGAGCTGTTTTTT. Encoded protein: CASSQDAGGPGELFF.

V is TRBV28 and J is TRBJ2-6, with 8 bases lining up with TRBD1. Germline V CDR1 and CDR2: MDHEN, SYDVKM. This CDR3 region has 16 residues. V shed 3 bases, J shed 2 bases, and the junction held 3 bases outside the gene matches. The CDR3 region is CASSFPTGAGANVLTF. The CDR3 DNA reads TGTGCCAGCAGTTTCCCGACAGGGGCTGGGGCCAACGTCCTGACTTTC.

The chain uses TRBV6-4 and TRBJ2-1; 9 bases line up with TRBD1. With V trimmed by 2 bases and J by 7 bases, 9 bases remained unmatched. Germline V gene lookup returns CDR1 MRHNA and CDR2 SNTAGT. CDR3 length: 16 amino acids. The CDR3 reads CASSDDVGQGGNEQFF. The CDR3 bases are TGTGCCAGCAGTGACGATGTGGGACAGGGTGGTAATGAGCAGTTCTTC.

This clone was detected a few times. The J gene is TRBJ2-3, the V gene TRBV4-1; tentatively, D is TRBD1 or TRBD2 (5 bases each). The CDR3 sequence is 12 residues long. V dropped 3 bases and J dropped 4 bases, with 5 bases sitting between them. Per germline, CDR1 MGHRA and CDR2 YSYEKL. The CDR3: CASSQGADTQYF. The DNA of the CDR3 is TGCGCCAGCAGCCAGGGGGCAGATACGCAGTATTTT.

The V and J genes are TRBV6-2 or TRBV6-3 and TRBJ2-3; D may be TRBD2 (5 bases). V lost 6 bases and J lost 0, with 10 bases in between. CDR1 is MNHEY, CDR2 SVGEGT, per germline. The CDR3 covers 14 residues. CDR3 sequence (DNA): TGTGCCAGCAGCCTACGGGGTAGCACAGATACGCAGTATTTT. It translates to CASSLRGSTDTQYF.

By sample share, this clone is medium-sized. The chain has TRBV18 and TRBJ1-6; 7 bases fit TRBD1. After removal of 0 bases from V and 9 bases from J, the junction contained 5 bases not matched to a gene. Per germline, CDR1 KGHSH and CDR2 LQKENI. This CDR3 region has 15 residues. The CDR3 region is CASSPPEGAGSPLHF. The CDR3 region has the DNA TGTGCCAGCTCACCACCCGAGGGGGCCGGTTCACCCCTCCACTTT.

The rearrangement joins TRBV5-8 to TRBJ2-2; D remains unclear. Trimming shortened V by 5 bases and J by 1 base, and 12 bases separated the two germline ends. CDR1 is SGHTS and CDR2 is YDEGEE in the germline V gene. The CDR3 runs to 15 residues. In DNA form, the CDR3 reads TGTGCCAGCAGTTCAGCGCACAGGAACACCGGGGAGCTGTTTTTT. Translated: CASSSAHRNTGELFF.

This CDR3 reads CASSPSGTYGAEAFF. CDR3 bases: TGTGCCAGCAGCCCTTCCGGGACCTATGGGGCTGAAGCTTTCTTT. The chain joins TRBV9 to TRBJ1-1; TRBD1 is a possible D gene (5 bases). The ends were cut back, 4 bases at V and 6 bases at J, with 19 bases in the middle. The germline CDR1 and CDR2 sequences are SGDLS and YYNGEE. CDR3 length equals 15 residues.

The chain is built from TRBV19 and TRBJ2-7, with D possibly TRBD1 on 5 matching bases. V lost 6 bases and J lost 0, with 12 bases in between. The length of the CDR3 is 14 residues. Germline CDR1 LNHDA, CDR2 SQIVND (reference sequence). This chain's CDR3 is CASRLGHSSYEQYF. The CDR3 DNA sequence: TGTGCCAGTAGGCTTGGACACAGCTCCTACGAGCAGTACTTC.

This CDR3 is CASSRAKPGQGAGNEQFF. In DNA form, the CDR3 reads TGCGCCAGCAGCCGAGCGAAGCCGGGACAGGGGGCCGGGAATGAGCAGTTCTTC. This chain links TRBV4-1 with TRBJ2-1; 12 bases match TRBD1. This CDR3 has 18 residues. Trimming took 4 bases from V and 7 from J; bases not matched to a gene: 14. Germline lookup yields CDR1 MGHRA and CDR2 YSYEKL.

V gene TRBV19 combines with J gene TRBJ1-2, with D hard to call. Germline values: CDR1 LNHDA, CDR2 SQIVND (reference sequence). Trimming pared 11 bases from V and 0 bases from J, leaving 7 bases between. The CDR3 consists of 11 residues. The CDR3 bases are TGTGCCGCTCAAGCTAACTATGGCTACACCTTC. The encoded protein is CAAQANYGYTF.

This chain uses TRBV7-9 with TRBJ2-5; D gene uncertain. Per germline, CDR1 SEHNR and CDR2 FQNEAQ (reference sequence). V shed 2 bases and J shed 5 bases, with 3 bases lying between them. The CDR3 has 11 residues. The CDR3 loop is CASSLLETQYF. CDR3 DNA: TGTGCCAGCAGCTTACTTGAGACCCAGTACTTC.

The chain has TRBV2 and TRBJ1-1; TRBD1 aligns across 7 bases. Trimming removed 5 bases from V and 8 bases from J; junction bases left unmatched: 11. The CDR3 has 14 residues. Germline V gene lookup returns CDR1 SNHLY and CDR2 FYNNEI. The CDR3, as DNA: TGTGCCAGCAGTTCTTCCGGGACAGCATCGGAAGCTTTCTTT. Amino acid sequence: CASSSSGTASEAFF.

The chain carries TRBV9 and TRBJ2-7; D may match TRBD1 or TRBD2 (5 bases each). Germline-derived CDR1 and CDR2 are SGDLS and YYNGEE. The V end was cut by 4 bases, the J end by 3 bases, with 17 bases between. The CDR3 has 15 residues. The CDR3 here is CASSPLPRGDYEQYF. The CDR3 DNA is TGTGCCAGCAGCCCCCTCCCGAGAGGGGACTACGAGCAGTACTTC.

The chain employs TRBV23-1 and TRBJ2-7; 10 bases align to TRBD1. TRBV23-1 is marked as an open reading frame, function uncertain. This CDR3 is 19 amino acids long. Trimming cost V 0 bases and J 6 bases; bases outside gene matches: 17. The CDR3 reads CASSQSRQGAPVPLGEQYF. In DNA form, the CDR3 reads TGCGCCAGCAGTCAATCGAGACAGGGGGCGCCTGTCCCCCTTGGCGAGCAGTACTTC.

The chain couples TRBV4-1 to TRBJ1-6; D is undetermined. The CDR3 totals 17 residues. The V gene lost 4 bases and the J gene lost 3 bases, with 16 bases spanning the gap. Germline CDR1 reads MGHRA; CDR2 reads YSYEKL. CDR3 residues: CASSRGRRTDYNSPLHF. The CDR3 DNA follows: TGCGCCAGCAGCCGAGGTCGACGGACGGACTATAATTCACCCCTCCACTTT.

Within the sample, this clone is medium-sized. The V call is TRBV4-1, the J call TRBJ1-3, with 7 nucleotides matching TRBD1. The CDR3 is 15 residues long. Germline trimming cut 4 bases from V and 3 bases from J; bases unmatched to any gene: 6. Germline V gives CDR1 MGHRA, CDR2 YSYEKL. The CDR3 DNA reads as TGCGCCAGCAGCCCAAGACAGGGAGGTGGAAACACCATATATTTT. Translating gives CASSPRQGGGNTIYF.

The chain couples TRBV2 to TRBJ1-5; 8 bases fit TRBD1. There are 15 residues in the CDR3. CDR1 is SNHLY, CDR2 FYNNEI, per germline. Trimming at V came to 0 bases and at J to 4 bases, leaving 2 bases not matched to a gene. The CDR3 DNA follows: TGTGCCAGCAGTGAAGCCAGGGGGCTTAATCAGCCCCAGCATTTT. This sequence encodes CASSEARGLNQPQHF.

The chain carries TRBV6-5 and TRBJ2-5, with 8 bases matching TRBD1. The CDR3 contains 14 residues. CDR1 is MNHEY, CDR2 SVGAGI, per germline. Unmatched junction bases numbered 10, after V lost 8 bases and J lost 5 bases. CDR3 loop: CASDDRGLMETQYF. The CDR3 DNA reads TGTGCCAGCGACGACAGGGGTTTAATGGAGACCCAGTACTTC.

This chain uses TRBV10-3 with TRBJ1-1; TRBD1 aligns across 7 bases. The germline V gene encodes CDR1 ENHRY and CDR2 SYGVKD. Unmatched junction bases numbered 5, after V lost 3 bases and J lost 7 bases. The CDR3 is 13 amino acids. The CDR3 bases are TGTGCCATCAGTGAAATACAGGGGAGTGAAGCTTTCTTT. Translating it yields CAISEIQGSEAFF.

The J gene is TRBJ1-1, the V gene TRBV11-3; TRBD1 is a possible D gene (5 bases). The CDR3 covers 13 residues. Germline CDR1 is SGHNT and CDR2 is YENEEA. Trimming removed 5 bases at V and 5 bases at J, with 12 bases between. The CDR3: CASSQGKGTEAFF. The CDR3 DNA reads TGTGCCAGCAGCCAGGGTAAGGGGACTGAAGCTTTCTTT. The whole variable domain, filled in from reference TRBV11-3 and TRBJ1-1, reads EAGVVQSPRYKIIEKKQPVAFWCNPISGHNTLYWYLQNLGQGPELLIRYENEEAVDDSQLPKDRFSAERLKGVDSTLKIQPAELGDSAVYLCASSQGKGTEAFFGQGTRLTVV.

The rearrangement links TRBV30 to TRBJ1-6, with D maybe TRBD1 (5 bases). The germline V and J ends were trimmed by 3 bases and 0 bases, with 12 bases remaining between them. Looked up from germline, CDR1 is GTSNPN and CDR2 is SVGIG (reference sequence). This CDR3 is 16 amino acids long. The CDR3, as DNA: TGTGCCTGGAGCCTGACAGTCAGCTCCTATAATTCACCCCTCCACTTT. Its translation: CAWSLTVSSYNSPLHF.